This TCR beta chain was found in a study of cytomegalovirus exposure and HLA in healthy donors. The CDR3 is 17 residues long. The germline V gene has CDR1 WNHNN and CDR2 SYGVQD (reference sequence). V shed 4 bases and J 5 bases; nucleotides not matched to a gene: 11. The donors (healthy individuals) were bone marrow donors. Amplification used 60 Vbeta primers and 13 Jbeta primers. Data came from immunoSEQ multiplex PCR; TCRdb stores just in-frame clones and leaves some out. The profile shows 70,000 to 100,000 clones, roughly two thirds of them singletons. This TCR was sampled from a woman in her forties or fifties in good health and CMV-seropositive. The J gene is TRBJ2-1, the V gene TRBV10-1; 10 nucleotides align to TRBD2. The sequenced material came from PBMCs. CDR3: CASSGMEGLADHNEQFF. DNA of the CDR3: TGCGCCAGCAGTGGTATGGAAGGACTAGCGGATCACAATGAGCAGTTCTTC.